A selection of T cell receptor beta chains follows, all from one sample in a study of regulatory T cells in long-lasting Graves disease. TCRdb re-called the multiplex PCR reads through MiXCR, storing one row per CDR3 protein. This table has roughly 300,000 distinct CDR3 sequences, roughly a fifth appearing once. The sample in question was peripheral blood mononuclear cells (PBMCs), obtained when the disease was refractory, from a patient treated with antithyroid drugs. Source of these receptors: a female donor with Graves disease. Both conserved end residues are trimmed from each CDR3.

>TRBV12-3/TRBV12-4|TRBJ2-2
ASSFPAGELF
>TRBV12-3/TRBV12-4|TRBJ1-1
ASSRRDRPNTEAF
>TRBV24-1|TRBJ1-2
ATSGVSTYGYT
>TRBV6-1|TRBJ2-7
ASSRDSPYEQY
>TRBV5-1|TRBJ2-2
ASSALAGGTGELF
>TRBV7-9|TRBJ1-1
ASSPMTGVGPEAF
>TRBV20-1|TRBJ1-6
SASEVNNSPLH
>TRBV19|TRBJ2-5
ASSIGLRKGLAQETQY
>TRBV7-9|TRBJ1-3
ASSPRGGPTISGNTIY
>TRBV29-1|TRBJ1-4
SALPTGEVNAKLF
>TRBV5-1|TRBJ1-4
ASSYGTNEKLF
>TRBV7-2|TRBJ1-2
ASSRNRGEYGYT
>TRBV20-1|TRBJ2-3
SAPTLRLARRGTDTQY
>TRBV7-9|TRBJ1-5
ASSLGTGPDRQPQH
>TRBV19|TRBJ1-1
ASDNRGARDTEAF
>TRBV28|TRBJ1-4
ASSLNLKGDGEKLF
>TRBV11-3|TRBJ1-1
ASSLVVNTEAF
>TRBV11-2|TRBJ1-1
ASSQTLNTEAF
>TRBV25-1|TRBJ1-6
ASRDLRGSPLH
>TRBV28|TRBJ1-4
ASSLPGATNEKLF
>TRBV7-7|TRBJ2-5
ASSHSKDSETQY
>TRBV20-1|TRBJ2-7
SASPPVAYDEQY
>TRBV24-1|TRBJ2-2
ATSVGSPGETGELF
>TRBV3-1|TRBJ2-4
ASSQERVRTGGNIQY
>TRBV7-2|TRBJ2-7
ASSSGVYEQY
>TRBV3-1|TRBJ2-2
ASSIGGGRTGELF
>TRBV20-1|TRBJ1-2
SAREPAGTNYGYT
>TRBV7-9|TRBJ1-2
ASSSGGNYGYT
>TRBV4-2|TRBJ2-7
ASSQTTGTLNTYEQY
>TRBV7-9|TRBJ1-2
ASSLFGYPNAGGFYGYT
>TRBV28|TRBJ2-2
ASSLKPNTGELF
>TRBV11-2|TRBJ1-1
ASSLGLRERNTEAF
>TRBV27|TRBJ1-3
ASSFSPSSGNTIY
>TRBV6-1|TRBJ2-7
ASSVEGQSSYEQY
>TRBV10-2|TRBJ1-5
ASSQTDQPQH
>TRBV5-1|TRBJ2-5
ASSSTGGRTETQY
>TRBV28|TRBJ2-3
ASSFPGTGHNRGPDTQY
>TRBV30|TRBJ1-2
AWSVWGQGPKT
>TRBV19|TRBJ1-2
ASSIYQGAYYGYT
>TRBV7-3|TRBJ2-2
ASSPHQGGRGPGELF
>TRBV6-5|TRBJ1-5
ASSYTLRGQPQH
>TRBV27|TRBJ1-2
ASSPGTVAGYT
>TRBV12-3/TRBV12-4|TRBJ1-2
ASRLTGDYGYT
>TRBV4-2|TRBJ2-2
ASSQGQGRTGELF
>TRBV29-1|TRBJ2-5
SVEVGQETQY
>TRBV12-5|TRBJ2-2
ASGQGTGAPTGELF
>TRBV7-8|TRBJ2-2
ASSFMTRGGELF